This is a list of T cell receptor beta chains from one sample in a study of technical replicates of blood from several donors. Assay: immunoSEQ multiplex PCR; the TCRdb copy retains only in-frame clones and omits some. The table includes about 80,000 clones, around 92% detected once. The sequenced sample was T cells isolated from PBMCs. These receptors were collected from a human donor in good health. The CDR3 runs from the conserved cysteine through the conserved F or W. Fields, in order: J gene, clone size, V gene, D gene, CDR3 protein, CDR3 DNA. D genes are given only for firm matches. A row's size may be missing; if present it is once, few, many or a size class.

J gene: TRBJ2-7; clone size: .; V gene: TRBV5-6; D gene: TRBD2; CDR3 protein: CASSATSDSRREQYF; CDR3 DNA: TGTGCCAGCAGCGCTACTAGCGACTCCCGGCGTGAGCAGTACTTC
J gene: TRBJ2-7; clone size: .; V gene: TRBV6-1; D gene: TRBD2; CDR3 protein: CASSGWTSRAYEQYF; CDR3 DNA: TGTGCCAGCAGTGGTTGGACTAGCAGAGCCTACGAGCAGTACTTC
J gene: TRBJ2-7; clone size: .; V gene: TRBV9; D gene: .; CDR3 protein: CASSVGGLSREQYF; CDR3 DNA: TGTGCCAGCAGCGTAGGAGGCCTATCTCGCGAGCAGTACTTC
J gene: TRBJ1-1; clone size: .; V gene: TRBV10-3; D gene: .; CDR3 protein: CAISETITEAFF; CDR3 DNA: TGTGCCATCAGTGAGACTATCACTGAAGCTTTCTTT
J gene: TRBJ2-2; clone size: .; V gene: TRBV7-9; D gene: TRBD2; CDR3 protein: CASRLALANTGELFF; CDR3 DNA: TGTGCCAGCAGACTAGCGTTAGCGAACACCGGGGAGCTGTTTTTT
J gene: TRBJ2-3; clone size: .; V gene: TRBV5-1; D gene: TRBD2; CDR3 protein: CASSPGTSGDTQYF; CDR3 DNA: TGCGCCAGCAGCCCCGGGACTAGCGGAGATACGCAGTATTTT
J gene: TRBJ2-1; clone size: .; V gene: TRBV25-1; D gene: TRBD1; CDR3 protein: CASSERGQGANEQFF; CDR3 DNA: TGTGCCAGCAGTGAACGGGGACAGGGGGCCAATGAGCAGTTCTTC
J gene: TRBJ2-5; clone size: .; V gene: TRBV7-9; D gene: TRBD1; CDR3 protein: CASSSSGQGAGETQYF; CDR3 DNA: TGTGCCAGCAGCTCATCGGGACAGGGGGCAGGAGAGACCCAGTACTTC
J gene: TRBJ2-7; clone size: .; V gene: TRBV4-1; D gene: TRBD2; CDR3 protein: CASSQARLAGAYEQYF; CDR3 DNA: TGCGCCAGCAGCCAGGCAAGACTAGCGGGAGCCTACGAGCAGTACTTC
J gene: TRBJ2-7; clone size: .; V gene: TRBV7-9; D gene: TRBD1; CDR3 protein: CASSHPRGQGAYEQYF; CDR3 DNA: TGTGCCAGCAGCCACCCTAGGGGACAGGGGGCCTACGAGCAGTACTTC
J gene: TRBJ2-7; clone size: once; V gene: TRBV19; D gene: TRBD1; CDR3 protein: CASSHTANRGRGTYEQYF; CDR3 DNA: TGTGCCAGTAGTCATACGGCGAACAGGGGGCGCGGGACCTACGAGCAGTACTTC